This is a list of T cell receptor beta chains from one sample in a study of T-cell memory formation after mild COVID-19. One entry per CDR3 protein, called by TCRdb with MiXCR from the 5' RACE reads. The sample lists approximately 260,000 distinct CDR3 sequences, 16% occurring once. Sequences were obtained from PBMCs or a T cell subset sorted from them (not recorded which). These receptor sequences come from a man aged 18-30 years who had mild COVID-19 (a few samples of this study predate the infection). Cell type and time point are not known. Both conserved end residues are trimmed from each CDR3. The size field is filled for only some rows; it gives once, few, many or a size class.

J | size | V | CDR3
TRBJ1-5 | few | TRBV5-6 | ASSLGLGQGNQPQH
TRBJ2-5 | - | TRBV15 | ATRGSGGETQY
TRBJ1-2 | many | TRBV29-1 | SVERPRNYGYT
TRBJ2-1 | few | TRBV7-3 | ASSMDGGYNEQF
TRBJ1-1 | - | TRBV4-3 | ASSQDYVGEAF
TRBJ1-5 | few | TRBV28 | ASSLSLRGDDQPQH
TRBJ2-3 | few | TRBV14 | ASSLMNRHTDTQY
TRBJ1-1 | few | TRBV10-1 | ASRGLSTEAF
TRBJ1-1 | - | TRBV1 | TSSQEIVGEVLSEAF
TRBJ1-1 | - | TRBV5-5 | ASSRTWVPQNTEAF
TRBJ1-4 | few | TRBV7-2 | ASSSRDSPKGKLF
TRBJ2-5 | - | TRBV9 | ASSPGEGSRETQY
TRBJ2-5 | many | TRBV7-6 | ASSLESSEETQY
TRBJ2-2 | few | TRBV12-3/TRBV12-4 | ASSLTSPGELF
TRBJ2-5 | - | TRBV6-5 | ASKYTGAQY
TRBJ2-3 | many | TRBV5-1 | ASSLDPSGTDTQY
TRBJ2-1 | - | TRBV9 | ASSVVGGEQF
TRBJ2-5 | - | TRBV7-2 | ASSLEENQY
TRBJ1-2 | few | TRBV5-1 | ASSLAGGENYGYT
TRBJ2-1 | few | TRBV7-2 | ASSADVDRKQF
TRBJ1-1 | few | TRBV2 | ASTRGPGTEAF
TRBJ2-5 | few | TRBV20-1 | SASRAQETQY
TRBJ2-1 | few | TRBV20-1 | SPRDGSSYNEQF